This T cell receptor beta chain was sequenced during a study of Tregs in tolerant kidney transplant recipients. The study, taken as a whole, reports: Findings come from small patient numbers and require larger validation. For some patients, primers changed over time, blocking nucleotide-level comparison. This study did not directly address biological reproducibility.

This CDR3 has 15 residues. Trimming shortened V by 0 bases and J by 7 bases, and 13 bases separated the two germline ends. CDR1 SGHTA and CDR2 FQGNSA come from the germline V gene. The protocol was immunoSEQ multiplex PCR, while the TCRdb copy is restricted to in-frame clones and leaves out a portion. This repertoire comprises about 2,200 clones; its ten largest clones make up around 41%. Recipients received nonmyeloablative bone marrow transplants from related graft donors, with transient mixed chimerism. Unstimulated regulatory T cells (CD4+CD25+CD127-), CD4+CD25- non-regulatory cells, CD4 and CD8 cells were FACS-sorted from thawed PBMCs. Regarding this clone: The target antigen is unknown. The read comes to an end 3 residues before the CDR3 does, leaving the germline J gene to fill in the end.

The sequence came from a human patient who received a combined kidney and bone marrow transplant. Some T cells may arise from the graft donor. The chain combines TRBV7-2 with TRBJ1-3; D might be TRBD1 (6 bases). The specimen comprised CD8+ T cells from blood (PBMCs), sampled 6 months after the transplant. The CDR3 DNA, read in part, is TGTGCCAGCAGCTTAGCACAGGGTATCGTTAACACC. Its translation: CASSLAQGIVNT. The whole CDR3 is CASSLAQGIVNTIYF.